This section outlines one T cell receptor (beta chain) sequence together with its context. The sample belongs to a study of T cells expressing NK-cell markers. Study-level information: Seven of the eight sequenced donors were classified as HCMV-seropositive, and one was classified as seronegative.

TCRdb processed the 5' RACE reads again and assigns one entry to each CDR3 protein, with no DNA. This listing includes 500,000 or so distinct CDR3 sequences. The CDR3 extends over 14 amino acids. The germline CDR1 and CDR2 sequences are MGHDK and SYGVNS. Sequencing was carried out using blood T cells: a sorted CD56 or NKG2C T cell subset, CD4+ or CD8+ T cells, or bulk PBMC T cells (not recorded which). The J gene is TRBJ2-1, the V gene TRBV25-1; the TCRdb D gene call, TRBD2, has no DNA to confirm it. The sequence came from a man younger than 30 in good health. The CDR3 loop reads CASAPLAGVGEQFF.